This entry features one TCR beta chain sequence. Its antigen is not identified. This sample is drawn from a study of T cells in localized non-small cell lung cancer. Method: immunoSEQ multiplex PCR; TCRdb's copy keeps in-frame clones and lacks some. The sample has fewer than 75,000 clones, around 84% seen once; the top ten hold approximately 1.3%. The study, taken as a whole, reports: There were a median around 59 of the top 100 tumor clones appearing in adjacent lung. Sequencing involved a lone tumor region, leaving heterogeneity possible. Of the tissues analyzed, uninvolved adjacent lung showed maximal T cell clonality, greater than tumor. Greater blood T cell density accompanied longer overall survival.

The CDR3 extends over 14 amino acids. V dropped 6 bases and J dropped 5 bases, with 14 bases sitting between them. The germline V gene has CDR1 MDHEN and CDR2 SYDVKM. The sample here was peripheral blood, taken before any cancer treatment. The V call is TRBV28, the J call TRBJ1-5, with D tentatively TRBD1 (5 bases). The receptor was isolated from a female donor of 60 years or more with stage I lung adenocarcinoma. The CDR3 loop is CASSRLGGDQPQHF. In DNA form, the CDR3 reads TGTGCCAGCAGCCGCCTGGGGGGAGATCAGCCCCAGCATTTT. Full variable domain (outside the CDR3, taken from reference TRBV28 and TRBJ1-5): DVKVTQSSRYLVKRTGEKVFLECVQDMDHENMFWYRQDPGLGLRLIYFSYDVKMKEKGDIPEGYSVSREKKERFSLILESASTNQTSMYLCASSRLGGDQPQHFGDGTRLSIL.